This T cell receptor (beta chain) was recovered during a study of patients and donors after allogeneic stem cell transplantation. This clonotype was seen a few times. Trimming cost V 7 bases and J 2 bases; bases outside gene matches: 2. CDR1 and CDR2 (germline): MNHNY, SVGAGI (reference sequence). The CDR3 is made up of 14 amino acids. One entry per CDR3 protein results from TCRdb running MiXCR on the RT-PCR reads. Among approximately 160,000 distinct CDR3 sequences listed, around 28% were seen once. This rearrangement joins TRBV6-6 to TRBJ2-7, with TRBD2 identical over 13 bases. Sequenced material: blood, either unsorted or a sorted T cell fraction (not recorded which). The receptor was isolated from a human donor who was either an allogeneic HSCT recipient or a stem cell or donor lymphocyte infusion donor (not recorded which). It is not recorded whose cells these are; they may come from a transplant donor. The CDR3 reads CASTGLAGAYEQYF. CDR3 nucleotide sequence: TGTGCCAGCACCGGACTAGCGGGAGCCTACGAGCAGTACTTC.